This T cell receptor (beta chain) was retrieved from a study of radiotherapy plus CTLA-4 blockade in lung cancer. Study-wide context: Objective responses were seen in 18% of patients, disease control in over 25%. Study-level results: Among reported predictors of response, early blood T cell clone dynamics with interferon-beta performed best. After treatment with radiotherapy plus ipilimumab, TCR clones that came from the tumor expanded in blood.

CDR1 and CDR2 (germline): KGHSH, LQKENI. The CDR3 totals 15 residues. Losses at the gene ends were 2 bases for V and 5 bases for J; bases not matched to a gene: 3. Remarks on this clone: What it binds is not known.

Treatment of patients with chemo-refractory metastatic non-small-cell lung cancer consisted of focal radiation plus CTLA-4 blockade with ipilimumab. Some clones are missing from TCRdb's copy, which holds only in-frame ones; the method was immunoSEQ multiplex PCR. The sample lists about 60,000 clones; 75% to 85% were seen once. J is TRBJ2-2 and V is TRBV18; 9 nucleotides line up with TRBD1. The input for sequencing was peripheral blood, taken from a patient treated with radiotherapy plus ipilimumab. This TCR derives from a human donor with non-small cell lung cancer who had a partial response to radiotherapy plus ipilimumab. CDR3 nucleotide sequence: TGTGCCAGCTCACCAGGACAGGGGAAAACCGGGGAGCTGTTTTTT. Protein sequence: CASSPGQGKTGELFF.